This TCR beta chain emerged from a study of OX40 agonist ivuxolimab in advanced cancers. The method was immunoSEQ multiplex PCR; TCRdb's version includes in-frame clones alone and lacks a portion of them. This sample has over 55,000 clones, with around 84% found just once. The CDR3 has 14 residues. Germline values: CDR1 SGHDN, CDR2 FVKESK. J was trimmed by 7 bases and V by 4 bases; bases with no gene match: 9. This TCR came from an adult with an advanced solid tumor such as melanoma, head and neck, liver or kidney cancer. The specimen comprised CD4+ or CD8+ T cells sorted from blood, sampled in a trial of the OX40 agonist ivuxolimab. The rearrangement uses TRBV14 and TRBJ1-2; the match to TRBD1 covers 7 bases. The DNA of the CDR3 is TGTGCCAGCAGCCTCCCGGGACAGCTAGGTGGCTACACCTTC. Its protein is CASSLPGQLGGYTF.